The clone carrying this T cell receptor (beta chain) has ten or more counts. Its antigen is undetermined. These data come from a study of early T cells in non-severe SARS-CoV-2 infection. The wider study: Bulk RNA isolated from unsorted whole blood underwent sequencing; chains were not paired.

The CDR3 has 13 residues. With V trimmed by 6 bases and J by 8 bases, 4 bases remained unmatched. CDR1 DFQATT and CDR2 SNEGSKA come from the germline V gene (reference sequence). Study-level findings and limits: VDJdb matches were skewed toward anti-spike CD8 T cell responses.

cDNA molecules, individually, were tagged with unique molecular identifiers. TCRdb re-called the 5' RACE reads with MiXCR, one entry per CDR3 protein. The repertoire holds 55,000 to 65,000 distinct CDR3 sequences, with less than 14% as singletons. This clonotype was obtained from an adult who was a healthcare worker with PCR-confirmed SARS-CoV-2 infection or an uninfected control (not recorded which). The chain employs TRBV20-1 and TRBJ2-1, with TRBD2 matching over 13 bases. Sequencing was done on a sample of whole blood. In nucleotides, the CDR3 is TGCAGTGCAGGGACTAGCGGGGTGGATGAGCAGTTCTTC. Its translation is CSAGTSGVDEQFF.